The 17 T cell receptor beta chains listed next were all sequenced from one sample in a study of blood T cell repertoires in COVID-19. Repertoires were generated with immunoSEQ multiplex PCR, while TCRdb's copy carries only in-frame clones and drops some. Of 150,000 to 200,000 clones listed, about 83% are singletons. Sequenced input: peripheral blood. The source is a man between 65 and 85 years old who had recovered from COVID-19.

The V call is TRBV18, the J call TRBJ2-2; 7 positions match TRBD1. V lost 8 bases, J lost 2 bases, and 5 bases stayed unmatched. The CDR3 is 14 amino acids. CDR1 KGHSH and CDR2 LQKENI come from the germline V gene. The CDR3 loop reads CASQGQLNTGELFF. Written as DNA, the CDR3 is TGTGCCAGCCAGGGACAGCTAAACACCGGGGAGCTGTTTTTT.

The V gene is TRBV6-5, the J gene TRBJ2-1, with a possible D match to TRBD1 (5 bases). The germline V gene has CDR1 MNHEY and CDR2 SVGAGI. V dropped 8 bases and J dropped 3 bases, with 8 bases sitting between them. The CDR3 loop spans 12 amino acids. The CDR3 sequence: CASDSFYNEQFF. As DNA, the CDR3 is TGTGCCAGCGACAGTTTCTACAATGAGCAGTTCTTC.

The chain joins TRBV28 to TRBJ2-1; 13 bases are shared with TRBD2. J was trimmed by 8 bases and V by 6 bases; bases with no gene match: 7. Germline values: CDR1 MDHEN, CDR2 SYDVKM. There are 15 residues in the CDR3. The CDR3 nucleotides read TGTGCCAGCAGGTCAACTAGCGGGAGGGCCGATGAGCAGTTCTTC. Translating it yields CASRSTSGRADEQFF.

The chain combines TRBV7-9 with TRBJ1-5; possible D gene TRBD1, 5 bases. Trimming took off 5 bases at V and 5 bases at J, with 7 bases between the two ends. The CDR3 totals 12 residues. Germline V gives CDR1 SEHNR, CDR2 FQNEAQ (reference sequence). The CDR3 sequence: CASSRGDQPQHF. The CDR3 DNA reads TGTGCCAGCAGCCGGGGGGATCAGCCCCAGCATTTT.

This chain joins TRBV6-5 and TRBJ1-1, with 7 bases that match TRBD1. The germline gives CDR1 MNHEY, CDR2 SVGAGI. The CDR3 has 15 residues. The V segment lost 2 bases and the J segment 6 bases; nucleotides outside the gene matches: 9. The CDR3 DNA follows: TGTGCCAGCAGTTACCGGGGCAGGGGGGTGCCTGAAGCTTTCTTT. Amino acid sequence: CASSYRGRGVPEAFF.

This chain uses TRBV5-8 with TRBJ2-3; 7 positions agree with TRBD1. The length of the CDR3 is 15 residues. In germline, CDR1 is SGHTS, CDR2 YDEGEE. V lost 3 bases to trimming and J lost 0 bases; unmatched junction nucleotides: 4. CDR3 residues: CASSSLTGSTDTQYF. CDR3 nucleotides: TGTGCCAGCAGCTCGTTGACAGGGAGCACAGATACGCAGTATTTT.

This sequence joins TRBV30 and TRBJ1-2; D gene unclear. Germline CDR1 reads GTSNPN; CDR2 reads SVGIG (reference sequence). With 2 bases removed from V and 4 bases from J, the gap between germline ends came to 11 bases. This CDR3 contains 13 residues. Written as DNA, the CDR3 is TGTGCCTGGAGTAACAGCCTTGGCTATGGCTACACCTTC. Amino acids: CAWSNSLGYGYTF.

This chain uses TRBV5-1 with TRBJ2-3; possible D gene TRBD1, 6 bases. The CDR3 extends over 18 amino acids. Germline V gene data show CDR1 as SGHRS and CDR2 as YFSETQ. Trimming took off 0 bases at V and 0 bases at J, with 17 bases between the two ends. DNA of the CDR3: TGCGCCAGCAGCTTGGTGGGGCCCAGGGGAATTAGCACAGATACGCAGTATTTT. Protein: CASSLVGPRGISTDTQYF. Full variable domain (outside the CDR3, taken from reference TRBV5-1 and TRBJ2-3): KAGVTQTPRYLIKTRGQQVTLSCSPISGHRSVSWYQQTPGQGLQFLFEYFSETQRNKGNFPGRFSGRQFSNSRSEMNVSTLELGDSALYLCASSLVGPRGISTDTQYFGPGTRLTVL.

This clone was counted between two and nine times. The V and J genes are TRBV3-1 (or the pseudogene TRBV3-2) and TRBJ1-2; D unclear. From germline, CDR1 is LGHDT and CDR2 YNNKEL (reference sequence). The CDR3 covers 11 residues. Trimming took off 3 bases at V and 3 bases at J, with 2 bases between the two ends. CDR3 residues: CASSHDYGYTF. The CDR3 bases are TGTGCCAGCAGCCACGACTATGGCTACACCTTC.

V gene TRBV28 combines with J gene TRBJ1-1; D is perhaps TRBD1 (5 bases). The CDR3 consists of 15 residues. V lost 3 bases and J lost 0, with 11 bases in between. Germline V gene lookup returns CDR1 MDHEN and CDR2 SYDVKM. The CDR3 reads CASSLDGGLNTEAFF. For the CDR3, the DNA is TGTGCCAGCAGTTTGGACGGGGGATTGAACACTGAAGCTTTCTTT.

The chain couples TRBV5-1 to TRBJ1-1; D is unclear. CDR1 SGHRS and CDR2 YFSETQ come from the germline V gene. Trimming stripped 4 bases from V and 0 bases from J, with 7 bases between. There are 13 residues in the CDR3. DNA of the CDR3: TGCGCCAGCAGCCCACAGATGAACACTGAAGCTTTCTTT. The encoded protein is CASSPQMNTEAFF.

This clone appeared a single time. The rearrangement joins TRBV4-1 to TRBJ2-1, with TRBD2 matching over 8 bases. Germline loops: CDR1 MGHRA, CDR2 YSYEKL. CDR3 length: 18 residues. The V gene end was trimmed by 0 bases and the J gene end by 10 bases; junction bases not matched to a gene: 17. In DNA form, the CDR3 reads TGCGCCAGCAGCCAAGAGGCGGGAGGAGGTGCAAAAACGTGGGAGCAGTTCTTC. As protein: CASSQEAGGGAKTWEQFF.

The DNA for the CDR3 is TGTGCCAGCAGCCTTACAGTGAACACTGAAGCTTTCTTT. Amino acid sequence: CASSLTVNTEAFF. V gene TRBV7-3 combines with J gene TRBJ1-1; D ambiguous. CDR1 and CDR2 (germline): SGHTA, FQGTGA. V lost 5 bases and J 0 bases, leaving 7 bases between the germline ends. This CDR3 spans 13 amino acids.

V is TRBV19 and J is TRBJ2-1; 9 bases fit TRBD2. Losses at the gene ends were 6 bases for V and 4 bases for J; bases not matched to a gene: 4. Germline V gene sequence: CDR1 LNHDA, CDR2 SQIVND (reference sequence). The CDR3 runs to 14 residues. CDR3: CASSFSGRYNEQFF. DNA of the CDR3: TGTGCCAGTAGCTTTAGCGGGAGATACAATGAGCAGTTCTTC.

The genes are TRBV27 and TRBJ2-2, with D possibly being TRBD1 (7 bases). The germline gives CDR1 MNHEY, CDR2 SMNVEV (reference sequence). This CDR3 region has 18 residues. V dropped 1 base and J dropped 1 base, with 16 bases sitting between them. CDR3 coding DNA: TGTGCCAGCAGTTTATTAGGGCGGCAGGGGGGGAACACCGGGGAGCTGTTTTTT. This codes for CASSLLGRQGGNTGELFF.

This sequence joins TRBV4-3 and TRBJ1-4; perhaps TRBD1 as D (5 bases). V was cut by 4 bases and J by 7 bases, with 16 bases left in between. The CDR3 spans 15 residues. Germline V gene lookup returns CDR1 LGHNA and CDR2 YSLEER. For the CDR3, the DNA is TGCGCCAGCAGCCGATATGGGTTCGGGGGTGAAAAACTGTTTTTT. It yields the protein CASSRYGFGGEKLFF.

The gene calls are TRBV3-1 (or the pseudogene TRBV3-2) and TRBJ1-5, with unresolved D. The germline CDR1 and CDR2 sequences are LGHDT and YNNKEL (reference sequence). V was clipped by 2 bases and J by 5 bases, with 7 bases between them. The CDR3 totals 13 residues. This chain's CDR3 is CASSQMRDQPQHF. CDR3 DNA sequence: TGTGCCAGCAGCCAAATGAGGGATCAGCCCCAGCATTTT.